The clone carrying this TCR beta chain was counted a few times. This sample stems from a study of early T cells in non-severe SARS-CoV-2 infection. Overall study context: The authors sequenced bulk RNA from unsorted whole blood, leaving chains unpaired.

TCRdb reanalysed the 5' RACE reads using MiXCR and keeps one entry per CDR3 protein. The sample gives about 64,000 distinct CDR3 sequences, roughly 12% of which show up once; 1.3% to 1.5% is in the top ten. Trimming pared 9 bases from V and 0 bases from J, leaving 7 bases between. This CDR3 has 13 residues. Germline loops: CDR1 KGHDR, CDR2 SFDVKD. Sequenced here: whole blood, sampled at baseline. The TCR sequence derives from an adult who was a healthcare worker with PCR-confirmed SARS-CoV-2 infection or an uninfected control (not recorded which). This chain joins TRBV24-1 and TRBJ2-2; D not resolved. The CDR3 nucleotides read TGTGCCACCGCCGGAACGAACACCGGGGAGCTGTTTTTT. Protein product: CATAGTNTGELFF.